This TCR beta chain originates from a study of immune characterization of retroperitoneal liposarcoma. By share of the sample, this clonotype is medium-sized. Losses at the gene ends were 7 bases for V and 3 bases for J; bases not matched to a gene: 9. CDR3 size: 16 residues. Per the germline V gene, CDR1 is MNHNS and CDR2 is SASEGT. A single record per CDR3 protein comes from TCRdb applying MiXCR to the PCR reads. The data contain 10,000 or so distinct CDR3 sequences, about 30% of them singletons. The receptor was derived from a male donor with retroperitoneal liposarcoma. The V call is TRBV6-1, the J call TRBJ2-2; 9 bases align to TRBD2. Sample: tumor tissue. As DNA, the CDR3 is TGTGCCAGCAAGCTAGCGGGGACACGGCACACCGGGGAGCTGTTTTTT. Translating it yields CASKLAGTRHTGELFF.